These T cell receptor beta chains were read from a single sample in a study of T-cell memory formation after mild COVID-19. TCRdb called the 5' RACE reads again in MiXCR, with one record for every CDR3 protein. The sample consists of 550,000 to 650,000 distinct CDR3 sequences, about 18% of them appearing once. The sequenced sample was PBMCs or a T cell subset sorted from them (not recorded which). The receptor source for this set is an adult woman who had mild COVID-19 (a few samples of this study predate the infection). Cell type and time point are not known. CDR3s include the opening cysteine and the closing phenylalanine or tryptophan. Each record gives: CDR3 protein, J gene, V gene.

CDR3: CASKKGGTDTQYF; J: TRBJ2-3; V: TRBV19
CDR3: CASSPRLVVSSYNEQFF; J: TRBJ2-1; V: TRBV18
CDR3: CASSEGDRGFYGYTF; J: TRBJ1-2; V: TRBV6-1
CDR3: CATSDSGTAYGYTF; J: TRBJ1-2; V: TRBV24-1
CDR3: CASSQSGNEQFF; J: TRBJ2-1; V: TRBV3-1
CDR3: CASSSPSVGNQPQHF; J: TRBJ1-5; V: TRBV6-2/TRBV6-3
CDR3: CASSQEAFVGQGGSQPQHF; J: TRBJ1-5; V: TRBV4-1
CDR3: CSAENLVNTEAFF; J: TRBJ1-1; V: TRBV20-1
CDR3: CASSPEGGWLTEAFF; J: TRBJ1-1; V: TRBV5-1
CDR3: CSARDPTGSEVAFF; J: TRBJ1-1; V: TRBV20-1
CDR3: CASRAGSYEQYF; J: TRBJ2-7; V: TRBV6-6
CDR3: CASSLKIGLAGNEQFF; J: TRBJ2-1; V: TRBV7-6
CDR3: CASSSEGGSPLHF; J: TRBJ1-6; V: TRBV7-6
CDR3: CSARSSGGTDTQYF; J: TRBJ2-3; V: TRBV20-1
CDR3: CASSVAIQGYYYGYTF; J: TRBJ1-2; V: TRBV9
CDR3: CASSLGQEDIQYF; J: TRBJ2-4; V: TRBV5-4
CDR3: CASSYPGLDQETQYF; J: TRBJ2-5; V: TRBV6-2/TRBV6-3